These 10 T cell receptor beta chains share one sample of origin, sequenced in a study of shared clonotypes between healthy human individuals. TCRdb keeps only in-frame clones here, not all; method: immunoSEQ multiplex PCR. The table has 800,000 to 950,000 clones, around 96% seen once. Naive CD8 cells lacked CD45RO and underwent positive selection for CCR7, leaving out terminally differentiated effector memory CD45RA+ cells. Sequencing used naive CD8+ T cells sorted from blood. The receptors come from a man aged 25 to 40 in good health.

The chain uses TRBV29-1 and TRBJ2-7, with 10 bases that match TRBD2. There are 15 residues in the CDR3. V shed 3 bases and J 4 bases; nucleotides not matched to a gene: 9. Germline V lookup: CDR1 SQVTM, CDR2 ANQGSEA. CDR3 sequence reads: CSVDWLAGEGYEQYF. CDR3 coding DNA: TGCAGCGTTGATTGGCTAGCGGGGGAGGGGTACGAGCAGTACTTC.

The V and J genes are TRBV9 and TRBJ1-2; weak D call: TRBD1 (6 bases). The CDR3 extends over 13 amino acids. Germline lookup yields CDR1 SGDLS and CDR2 YYNGEE. Trimming removed 0 bases from V and 6 bases from J, with 9 bases in between. The CDR3 region is CASSVDEGDGYTF. CDR3 DNA sequence: TGTGCCAGCAGCGTAGATGAGGGGGATGGCTACACCTTC.

The chain uses TRBV7-2 and TRBJ2-1, with D possibly TRBD1 on 5 matching bases. Germline CDR1 and CDR2: SGHTA and FQGNSA. Trimming removed 5 bases from V and 4 bases from J, with 12 bases in between. This CDR3 contains 14 residues. Written as DNA, the CDR3 is TGTGCCAGCAGCCAGGGCCGTATATACAATGAGCAGTTCTTC. It yields the protein CASSQGRIYNEQFF.

The chain carries TRBV4-1 and TRBJ1-5; D possibly corresponds to TRBD1 (6 bases). The CDR3 is 15 amino acids. Germline V CDR1 and CDR2: MGHRA, YSYEKL. Deletions cut 1 base from V and 1 base from J, with 8 bases between. CDR3 sequence reads: CASSQVTGSNQPQHF. In DNA form, the CDR3 reads TGCGCCAGCAGCCAAGTAACAGGGAGCAATCAGCCCCAGCATTTT.

J is TRBJ1-5 and V is TRBV15; 11 bases align to TRBD1. CDR3 length equals 20 residues. Germline values: CDR1 LNHNV, CDR2 YYDKDF (reference sequence). J lost 3 bases, V lost 0 bases, and 13 bases had no gene match. CDR3 DNA: TGTGCCACCAGCAGAGATTTGGTAGGGACAGGGGGTTCGTACAATCAGCCCCAGCATTTT. Translating it yields CATSRDLVGTGGSYNQPQHF.

The chain links TRBV27 to TRBJ2-7; 8 bases align to TRBD1. The CDR3 extends over 14 amino acids. Germline V gene lookup returns CDR1 MNHEY and CDR2 SMNVEV (reference sequence). V dropped 1 base and J dropped 2; count of bases not matched to a gene: 1. In DNA, the CDR3 is TGTGCCAGCAGTTTATGGGGACAGGCCTACGAGCAGTACTTC. This sequence encodes CASSLWGQAYEQYF.

The V gene is TRBV7-9, the J gene TRBJ2-7, with 7 bases identical to TRBD1. Germline V lookup: CDR1 SEHNR, CDR2 FQNEAQ (reference sequence). This CDR3 contains 19 residues. V gave up 5 bases and J gave up 3 bases; unmatched junction bases: 22. CDR3 region: CASSPTWSDSPGQLYEQYF. The CDR3 bases are TGTGCCAGCAGCCCCACCTGGTCTGATTCCCCGGGACAGCTCTACGAGCAGTACTTC.

This rearrangement joins TRBV7-9 to TRBJ2-7; 9 nucleotides agree with TRBD1. The CDR3 extends over 15 amino acids. Germline V gene data show CDR1 as SEHNR and CDR2 as FQNEAQ (reference sequence). V lost 5 bases, J lost 1 base, and 6 bases stayed unmatched. Here the CDR3 DNA reads TGTGCCAGCAGCCAAGACAGGGGGTCGTCCTACGAGCAGTACTTC. Encoded protein: CASSQDRGSSYEQYF. Full variable domain (rest looked up from reference TRBV7-9 and TRBJ2-7): DTGVSQNPRHKITKRGQNVTFRCDPISEHNRLYWYRQTLGQGPEFLTYFQNEAQLEKSRLLSDRFSAERPKGSFSTLEIQRTEQGDSAMYLCASSQDRGSSYEQYFGPGTRLTVT.

The chain links TRBV7-9 to TRBJ1-4, with 8 bases identical to TRBD1. Germline CDR1 is SEHNR and CDR2 is FQNEAQ (reference sequence). The length of the CDR3 is 17 residues. Trimming took 8 bases from V and 7 from J; bases not matched to a gene: 18. CDR3 sequence reads: CASESTGQGELTEKLFF. The CDR3 DNA sequence: TGTGCCAGCGAATCCACAGGACAGGGCGAACTGACTGAAAAACTGTTTTTT.

The J gene is TRBJ1-4, the V gene TRBV19, with D hard to call. Trimming left V 10 bases short and J 8 bases short, with 23 bases between. CDR3 size: 15 residues. Germline lookup yields CDR1 LNHDA and CDR2 SQIVND (reference sequence). As DNA, the CDR3 is TGTGCCACCCAGAGGTTTGAGGGAGTTGGCGAAAAACTGTTTTTT. Translating gives CATQRFEGVGEKLFF.